This TCR beta chain emerged from a study of blood T cells in healthy people across ages. This clonotype appeared many times. A second about 7 to 11 cycle PCR used barcoded and J-beta primers. Via MiXCR, TCRdb re-called the 5' RACE reads, giving one row per CDR3 protein. The sample lists 850,000 or so distinct CDR3 sequences, under 35% occurring once. The CDR3 contains 13 residues. Between the trimmed V and J ends, which lost 7 bases and 6 bases, there was a span of 13 bases. Germline V CDR1 and CDR2: MNHEY, SVGEGT. Peripheral blood from each donor was collected in a volume of approximately 9.5 milliliters.

The sequenced sample was blood. The chain joins TRBV6-2 or TRBV6-3 to TRBJ1-5; TRBD1 is a possible D gene (6 bases). The sequence came from a woman of 80 years or more in good health. CDR3 bases: TGTGCCAGCAACGTCCAGGGGAGTCAGCCCCAGCATTTT. It codes for CASNVQGSQPQHF.